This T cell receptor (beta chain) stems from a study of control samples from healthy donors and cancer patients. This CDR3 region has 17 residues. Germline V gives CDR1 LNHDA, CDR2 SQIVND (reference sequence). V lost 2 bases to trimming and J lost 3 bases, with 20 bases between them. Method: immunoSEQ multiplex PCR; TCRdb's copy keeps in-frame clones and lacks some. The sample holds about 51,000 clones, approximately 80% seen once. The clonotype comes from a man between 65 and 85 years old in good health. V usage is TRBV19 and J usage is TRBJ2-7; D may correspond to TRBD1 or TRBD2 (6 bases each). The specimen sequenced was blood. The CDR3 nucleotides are TGTGCCAGTAGTATAATCGCCGGGGGCCCGGGAAGCTACGAGCAGTACTTC. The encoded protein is CASSIIAGGPGSYEQYF.